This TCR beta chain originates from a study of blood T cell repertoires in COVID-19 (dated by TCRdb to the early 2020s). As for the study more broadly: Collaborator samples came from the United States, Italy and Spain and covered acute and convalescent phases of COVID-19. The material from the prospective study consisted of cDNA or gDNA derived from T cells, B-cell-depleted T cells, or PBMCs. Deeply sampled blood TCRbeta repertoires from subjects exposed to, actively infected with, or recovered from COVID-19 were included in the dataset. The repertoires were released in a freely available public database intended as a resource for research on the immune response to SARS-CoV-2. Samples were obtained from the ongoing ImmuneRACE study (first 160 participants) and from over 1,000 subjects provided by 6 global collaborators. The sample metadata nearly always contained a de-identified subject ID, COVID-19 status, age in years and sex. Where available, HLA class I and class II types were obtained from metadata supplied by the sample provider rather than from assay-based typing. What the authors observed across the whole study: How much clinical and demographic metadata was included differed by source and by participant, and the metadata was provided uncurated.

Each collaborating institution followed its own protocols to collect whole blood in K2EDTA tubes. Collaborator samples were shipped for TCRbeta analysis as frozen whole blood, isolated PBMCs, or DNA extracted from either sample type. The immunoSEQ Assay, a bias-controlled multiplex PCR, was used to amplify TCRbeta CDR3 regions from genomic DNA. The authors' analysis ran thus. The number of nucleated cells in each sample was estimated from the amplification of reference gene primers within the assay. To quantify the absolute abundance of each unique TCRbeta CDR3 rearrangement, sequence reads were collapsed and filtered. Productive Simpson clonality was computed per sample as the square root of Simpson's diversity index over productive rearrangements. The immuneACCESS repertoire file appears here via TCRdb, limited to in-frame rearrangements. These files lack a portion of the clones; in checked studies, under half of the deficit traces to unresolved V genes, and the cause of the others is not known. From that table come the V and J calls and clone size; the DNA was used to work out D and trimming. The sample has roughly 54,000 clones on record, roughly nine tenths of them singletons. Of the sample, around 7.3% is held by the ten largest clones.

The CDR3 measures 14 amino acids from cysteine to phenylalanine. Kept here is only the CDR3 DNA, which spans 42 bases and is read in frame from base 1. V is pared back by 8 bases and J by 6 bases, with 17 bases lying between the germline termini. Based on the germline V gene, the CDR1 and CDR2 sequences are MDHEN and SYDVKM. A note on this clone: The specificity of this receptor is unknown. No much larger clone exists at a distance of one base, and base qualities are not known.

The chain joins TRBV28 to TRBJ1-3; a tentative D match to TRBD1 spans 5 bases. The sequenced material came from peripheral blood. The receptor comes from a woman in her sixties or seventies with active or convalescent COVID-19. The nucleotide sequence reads TGTGCCAGCGATCAATCCGGGGGAAAAAACACCATATATTTT. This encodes CASDQSGGKNTIYF.